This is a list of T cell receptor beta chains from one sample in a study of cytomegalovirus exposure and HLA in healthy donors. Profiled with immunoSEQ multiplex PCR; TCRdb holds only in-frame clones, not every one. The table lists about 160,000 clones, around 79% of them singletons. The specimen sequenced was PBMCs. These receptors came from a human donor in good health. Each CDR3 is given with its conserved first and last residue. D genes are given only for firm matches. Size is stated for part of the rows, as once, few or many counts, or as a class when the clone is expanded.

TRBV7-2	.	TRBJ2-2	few	CASSQSTGLGELFF	TGTGCCAGCAGCCAATCAACAGGGCTCGGGGAGCTGTTTTTT
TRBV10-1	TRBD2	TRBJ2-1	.	CASSEPLTSGRPGDEQFF	TGCGCCAGCAGTGAGCCCTTGACTAGCGGGAGGCCGGGGGATGAGCAGTTCTTC
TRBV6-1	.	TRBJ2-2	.	CALLGGLSGTGELFF	TGTGCCCTACTAGGAGGGTTATCCGGCACCGGGGAGCTGTTTTTT
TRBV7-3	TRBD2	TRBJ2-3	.	CASSPGTRQSTDTQYF	TGTGCCAGCAGCCCCGGGACTAGGCAAAGCACAGATACGCAGTATTTT
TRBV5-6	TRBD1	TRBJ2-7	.	CASSLARGPSSYEQYF	TGTGCCAGCAGCTTGGCCAGGGGGCCAAGCTCCTACGAGCAGTACTTC
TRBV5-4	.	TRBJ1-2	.	CASSLEYSGGYTF	TGTGCCAGCAGCTTGGAGTACAGTGGTGGCTACACCTTC
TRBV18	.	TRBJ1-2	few	CASSPTAGHSSYGYTF	TGTGCCAGCTCACCCACGGCCGGACATTCCAGCTATGGCTACACCTTC
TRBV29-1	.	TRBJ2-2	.	CSVQDSPNTGELFF	TGCAGCGTACAGGACAGTCCGAACACCGGGGAGCTGTTTTTT
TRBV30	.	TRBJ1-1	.	CAWSVWGKNTEAFF	TGTGCCTGGAGTGTTTGGGGCAAGAACACTGAAGCTTTCTTT
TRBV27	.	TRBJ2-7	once	CASSSPIQGSYEQYF	TGTGCCAGCAGTTCGCCGATACAGGGTTCCTACGAGCAGTACTTC
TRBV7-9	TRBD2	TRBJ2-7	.	CASGQRGLAGGSNEQYF	TGTGCCAGCGGCCAAAGAGGACTAGCGGGAGGGAGCAACGAGCAGTACTTC
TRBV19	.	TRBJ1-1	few	CASKRTENTEAFF	TGTGCCAGTAAGAGGACAGAGAACACTGAAGCTTTCTTT
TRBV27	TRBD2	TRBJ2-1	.	CASSPLAGGPYNEQFF	TGTGCCAGCAGTCCTCTAGCGGGAGGGCCTTACAATGAGCAGTTCTTC
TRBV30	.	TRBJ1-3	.	CAWGRGFRGNTIYF	TGTGCCTGGGGCAGGGGATTTAGAGGAAACACCATATATTTT
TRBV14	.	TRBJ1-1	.	CASSAPGHNTEAFF	TGTGCCAGCAGCGCCCCGGGACACAACACTGAAGCTTTCTTT
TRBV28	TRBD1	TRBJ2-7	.	CASSLIFTTWDRGHYEQYF	TGTGCCAGCAGTCTAATTTTTACTACCTGGGACAGGGGGCACTACGAGCAGTACTTC
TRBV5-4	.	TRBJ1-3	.	CASSLGGWFNGGNTIYF	TGTGCCAGCAGCTTGGGTGGATGGTTTAACGGGGGAAACACCATATATTTT
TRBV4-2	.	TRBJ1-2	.	CASSQDLEGYTF	TGTGCCAGCAGCCAAGATCTTGAGGGCTACACCTTC
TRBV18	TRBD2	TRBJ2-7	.	CASSKAPGGNEQYF	TGTGCCAGCTCAAAGGCCCCGGGAGGGAACGAGCAGTACTTC
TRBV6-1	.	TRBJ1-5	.	CASGRGGNQPQHF	TGTGCCAGTGGGAGGGGGGGCAATCAGCCCCAGCATTTT
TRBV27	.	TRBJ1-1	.	CASSLDSDTEAFF	TGTGCCAGCAGTTTGGACAGCGACACTGAAGCTTTCTTT
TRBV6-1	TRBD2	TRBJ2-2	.	CASSAPTSGGANTGELFF	TGTGCCAGCAGTGCGCCGACTAGCGGGGGGGCCAACACCGGGGAGCTGTTTTTT
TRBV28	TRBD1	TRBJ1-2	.	CASRGTGSSYGYTF	TGTGCCAGCAGGGGGACAGGGTCTTCCTATGGCTACACCTTC
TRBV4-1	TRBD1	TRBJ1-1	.	CASTRTGGNTEAFF	TGCGCCAGCACCCGGACAGGGGGGAACACTGAAGCTTTCTTT
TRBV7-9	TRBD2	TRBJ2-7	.	CASSSPSQSGRAYEQYF	TGTGCCAGCAGCTCTCCGAGCCAAAGCGGGAGGGCTTACGAGCAGTACTTC
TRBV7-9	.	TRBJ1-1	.	CASSALETNTEAFF	TGTGCCAGCAGCGCACTGGAGACGAACACTGAAGCTTTCTTT
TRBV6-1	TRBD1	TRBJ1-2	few	CASSRGQGEDYTF	TGTGCCAGCAGTAGGGGCCAGGGGGAAGACTACACCTTC
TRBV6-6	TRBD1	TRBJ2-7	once	CASSYSTGGIYEQYF	TGTGCCAGCAGTTACTCGACAGGGGGAATCTACGAGCAGTACTTC
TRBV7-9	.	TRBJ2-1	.	CASSTRSFSYNEQFF	TGTGCCAGCAGCACAAGATCGTTCTCCTACAATGAGCAGTTCTTC
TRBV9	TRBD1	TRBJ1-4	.	CASSRGLSTNEKLFF	TGTGCCAGCAGCAGGGGGCTGTCGACTAATGAAAAACTGTTTTTT
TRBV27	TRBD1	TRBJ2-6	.	CASSVRDRGRGANVLTF	TGTGCCAGCAGTGTCCGGGACAGGGGGCGTGGGGCCAACGTCCTGACTTTC
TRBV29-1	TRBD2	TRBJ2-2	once	CSVFSGENTGELFF	TGCAGCGTTTTTAGCGGGGAGAACACCGGGGAGCTGTTTTTT
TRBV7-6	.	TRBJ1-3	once	CASSPSSGNTIYF	TGTGCCAGCAGCCCGAGCTCTGGAAACACCATATATTTT
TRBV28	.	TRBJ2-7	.	CASSYLRAYEQYF	TGTGCCAGCAGTTACCTCAGGGCGTACGAGCAGTACTTC
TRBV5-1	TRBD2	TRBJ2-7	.	CASSLEVAGVEQYF	TGCGCCAGCAGCTTGGAAGTCGCGGGAGTCGAGCAGTACTTC
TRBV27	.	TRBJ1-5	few	CASSLERNQPQHF	TGTGCCAGCAGTCTAGAGCGCAATCAGCCCCAGCATTTT
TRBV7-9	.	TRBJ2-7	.	CASRPLRDEQYF	TGTGCCAGCAGGCCCTTGCGGGACGAGCAGTACTTC
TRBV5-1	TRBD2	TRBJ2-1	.	CASSAPSGELYNEQFF	TGCGCCAGCAGCGCACCTAGCGGGGAGTTATACAATGAGCAGTTCTTC
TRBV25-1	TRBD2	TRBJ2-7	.	CASSEYIQGGSPYEQYF	TGTGCCAGCAGTGAATATATTCAGGGCGGGAGTCCCTACGAGCAGTACTTC
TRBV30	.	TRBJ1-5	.	CAWSGYSNQPQHF	TGTGCCTGGAGCGGTTATAGCAATCAGCCCCAGCATTTT
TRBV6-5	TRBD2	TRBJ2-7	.	CASSHRGLTTYEQYF	TGTGCCAGCAGCCACCGGGGACTAACCACCTACGAGCAGTACTTC
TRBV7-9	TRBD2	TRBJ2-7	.	CASSLDLAGEKYEQYF	TGTGCCAGCAGCTTAGACTTAGCGGGCGAGAAGTACGAGCAGTACTTC
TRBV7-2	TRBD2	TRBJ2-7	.	CASSYTSGAYEQYF	TGTGCCAGCAGCTATACTAGCGGGGCGTACGAGCAGTACTTC
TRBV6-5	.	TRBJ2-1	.	CASSYFPRGTDNEQFF	TGTGCCAGCAGTTACTTCCCCAGGGGAACGGACAATGAGCAGTTCTTC
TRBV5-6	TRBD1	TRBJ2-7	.	CASSNGQGFYEQYF	TGTGCCAGCAGCAACGGACAGGGGTTCTACGAGCAGTACTTC
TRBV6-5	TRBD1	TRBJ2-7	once	CASSRTGYEQYF	TGTGCCAGCAGTCGGACAGGGTACGAGCAGTACTTC
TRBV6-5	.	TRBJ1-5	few	CASRANRVSNQPQHF	TGTGCCAGCAGGGCCAACAGGGTTAGCAATCAGCCCCAGCATTTT
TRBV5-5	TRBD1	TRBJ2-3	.	CASSENRGNTQYF	TGTGCCAGCAGCGAGAACAGGGGGAATACGCAGTATTTT
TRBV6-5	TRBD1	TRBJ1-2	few	CASSTPDRGLDGYTF	TGTGCCAGCAGTACCCCAGACAGGGGATTAGATGGCTACACCTTC
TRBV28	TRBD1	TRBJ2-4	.	CAISGQENIQYF	TGTGCCATCTCCGGACAGGAAAACATTCAGTACTTC
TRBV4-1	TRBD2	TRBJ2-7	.	CASSQGGSSYEQYF	TGCGCCAGCAGCCAGGGCGGGAGCTCCTACGAGCAGTACTTC
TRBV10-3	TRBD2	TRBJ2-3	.	CATGGVAGGNTDTQYF	TGTGCCACCGGTGGAGTAGCGGGGGGGAACACAGATACGCAGTATTTT
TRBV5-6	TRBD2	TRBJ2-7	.	CASSPNPGTSRIQYF	TGTGCCAGCAGCCCCAACCCCGGGACTAGTAGGATTCAGTACTTC
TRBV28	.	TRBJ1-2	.	CASIPAGWLNGYGYTF	TGTGCCAGCATCCCAGCAGGTTGGTTAAATGGCTATGGCTACACCTTC
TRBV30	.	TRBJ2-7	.	CAWSVLNYEQYF	TGTGCCTGGAGTGTACTCAACTACGAGCAGTACTTC